The 6 T cell receptor beta chains below come from one sample, sequenced in a study of cytomegalovirus exposure and HLA in healthy donors (dated by TCRdb to about 2017). Receptor amplification or capture employed the immunoSEQ multiplex PCR assay. For the multiplex PCR, a mixture combining 60 forward primers for TCR Vbeta segments and 13 reverse primers for TCR Jbeta segments was used. Sourced from immuneACCESS, this table was stored by TCRdb with only in-frame sequences that have V and J called. A share of the clones is absent; for the studies checked, an unresolved V gene accounts for under half, and the remainder has no known explanation. Across this sample there are roughly 190,000 clones, with about 81% seen only once. The ten largest clones represent around 2% of the sample. Sequencing was done on a sample of PBMCs. The receptors here all came from a man aged 18-30 years in good health and CMV-seronegative.

The V gene is TRBV7-3, the J gene TRBJ2-2; D unresolved. There are 13 residues in the CDR3. Germline values: CDR1 SGHTA, CDR2 FQGTGA. Trimming took off 4 bases at V and 9 bases at J, with 12 bases between the two ends. The CDR3 spells CASSSGPPRELFF. The DNA for the CDR3 is TGTGCCAGCAGCTCCGGTCCTCCGCGGGAGCTGTTTTTT.

V usage is TRBV7-6 and J usage is TRBJ2-1, with TRBD2 identical over 15 bases. J lost 14 bases, V lost 4 bases, and 6 bases had no gene match. The CDR3 runs to 14 residues. The germline V gene has CDR1 SGHVS and CDR2 FNYEAQ. CDR3 loop: CASSSGTSGGPEFF. The CDR3 DNA is TGTGCCAGCAGCTCCGGGACTAGCGGGGGGCCGGAGTTCTTC. The variable domain in full, with the rest retrieved from reference TRBV7-6 and TRBJ2-1, is GAGVSQSPRYKVTKRGQDVALRCDPISGHVSLYWYRQALGQGPEFLTYFNYEAQQDKSGLPNDRFSAERPEGSISTLTIQRTEQRDSAMYRCASSSGTSGGPEFFGPGTRLTVL.

The chain uses TRBV7-8 and TRBJ1-2; 12 nucleotides match TRBD1. The CDR3 consists of 17 residues. In germline, CDR1 is SGHVS, CDR2 FQNEAQ. Unmatched junction bases numbered 12, after V lost 6 bases and J lost 4 bases. The CDR3 nucleotides read TGTGCCAGCAGAACAACCGGGACAGGGGGCGCGGGCTATGGCTACACCTTC. It codes for CASRTTGTGGAGYGYTF.

The V call is TRBV5-1, the J call TRBJ2-1, with TRBD1 matching over 8 bases. The CDR3 has 16 amino acids. Germline V gene data show CDR1 as SGHRS and CDR2 as YFSETQ. The trim removed 4 bases at V and 7 bases at J, leaving 13 bases unmatched. CDR3 nucleotide sequence: TGCGCCAGCAGCCCCCCCTGGGGACAGGAGAAAAATGAGCAGTTCTTC. Its protein product is CASSPPWGQEKNEQFF.

The J gene is TRBJ2-5, the V gene TRBV14, with 7 bases lining up with TRBD1. The last part of the DNA fits TRBJ2-7 better; the J call may be wrong. Germline V gene lookup returns CDR1 SGHDN and CDR2 FVKESK. The CDR3 spans 16 residues. CDR3 nucleotide sequence: TGTGCCAGCAGCCAAGTCGGAAGGGGGCGTGTTGTCGAGCAGTACTTC. It is translated as CASSQVGRGRVVEQYF.

V is TRBV15 and J is TRBJ1-1; D might be TRBD1 (5 bases). The CDR3 runs to 15 residues. Trimming stripped 5 bases from V and 5 bases from J, with 18 bases between. CDR1 LNHNV and CDR2 YYDKDF come from the germline V gene (reference sequence). CDR3 in amino acids: CATSAESRVYTEAFF. The CDR3 coding sequence is TGTGCCACCAGCGCGGAAAGCAGGGTATATACTGAAGCTTTCTTT.